Presented here are 9 T cell receptor beta chains from one specimen sequenced in a study of T cells after posttransplantation cyclophosphamide. Assay: immunoSEQ multiplex PCR; the TCRdb copy retains only in-frame clones and omits some. The repertoire holds about 66,000 clones, 80% to 95% seen once, with nearly 3% in the top ten. Sequenced material: PBMCs. Receptors originate from a young woman in good health and a related stem cell transplant donor.

This clone was counted once. This chain joins TRBV27 and TRBJ1-1; D gene ambiguous. Germline values: CDR1 MNHEY, CDR2 SMNVEV (reference sequence). The CDR3 length is 13 residues. Between the trimmed V and J ends, which lost 3 bases and 2 bases, there was a span of 7 bases. The CDR3 sequence is CASSLKVNTEAFF. CDR3 in DNA: TGTGCCAGCAGTTTGAAGGTAAACACTGAAGCTTTCTTT.

This chain uses TRBV9 with TRBJ1-3; possible D gene TRBD1, 5 bases. Per the germline V gene, CDR1 is SGDLS and CDR2 is YYNGEE. Trimming shortened V by 3 bases and J by 3 bases, and 10 bases separated the two germline ends. The CDR3 has 14 amino acids. This CDR3 reads CASSAQGFGNTIYF. The CDR3 DNA is TGTGCCAGCAGCGCTCAGGGCTTTGGAAACACCATATATTTT. The variable domain in full, with the rest retrieved from reference TRBV9 and TRBJ1-3, is DSGVTQTPKHLITATGQRVTLRCSPRSGDLSVYWYQQSLDQGLQFLIQYYNGEERAKGNILERFSAQQFPDLHSELNLSSLELGDSALYFCASSAQGFGNTIYFGEGSWLTVV.

The chain carries TRBV7-9 and TRBJ2-7, with 7 nucleotides matching TRBD1. The CDR3 length is 14 residues. With 5 bases clipped from V and 1 base from J, the junction kept 5 bases outside the gene matches. Germline assignment: CDR1 SEHNR and CDR2 FQNEAQ (reference sequence). CDR3 in amino acids: CASSQDRTSYEQYF. CDR3 DNA sequence: TGTGCCAGCAGCCAGGACAGGACTTCCTACGAGCAGTACTTC.

This chain joins TRBV5-6 and TRBJ1-2, with D possibly being TRBD1 (6 bases). Trimming stripped 4 bases from V and 4 bases from J, with 11 bases between. The CDR3 length is 13 residues. Germline V lookup: CDR1 SGHDT, CDR2 YYEEEE. The CDR3 loop reads CASSLPDSYGYTF. Written as DNA, the CDR3 is TGTGCCAGCAGCCTCCCGGACAGCTATGGCTACACCTTC.

The chain has TRBV6-6 and TRBJ2-1; 9 bases are shared with TRBD1. This CDR3 region has 15 residues. V dropped 6 bases and J dropped 7; count of bases not matched to a gene: 10. Germline CDR1 is MNHNY and CDR2 is SVGAGI (reference sequence). CDR3 bases: TGTGCCAGCAGGCCTCCGGGACAGGGCTTTAATGAGCAGTTCTTC. Its translation: CASRPPGQGFNEQFF.

The CDR3 reads CASSPGQGGTQYF. The CDR3 bases are TGTGCCAGCAGCCCAGGACAGGGGGGGACCCAGTACTTC. The chain links TRBV5-6 to TRBJ2-5; TRBD1 matches 10 bases. Per the germline V gene, CDR1 is SGHDT and CDR2 is YYEEEE. The V segment lost 4 bases and the J segment 7 bases; nucleotides outside the gene matches: 4. The CDR3 has 13 amino acids.

The chain is built from TRBV21-1 and TRBJ1-1. TRBV21-1 is a pseudogene. The CDR3 has 13 amino acids. CDR3 loop: CASNSHPFLEAFF. The CDR3 nucleotides are TGTGCCAGCAACTCGCATCCTTTTCTTGAAGCTTTCTTT.

V gene TRBV7-9 combines with J gene TRBJ2-3; D unresolved. V was trimmed by 6 bases and J by 1 base, leaving 17 bases between them. The CDR3 is 16 residues long. Germline CDR1 SEHNR, CDR2 FQNEAQ (reference sequence). CDR3 in DNA: TGTGCCAGCAGACTACTACGCTTTGGGGGCACAGATACGCAGTATTTT. This codes for CASRLLRFGGTDTQYF.

This chain connects TRBV9 to TRBJ1-4, with a weak D call TRBD1 (6 bases). The CDR3 has 16 residues. Looked up from germline, CDR1 is SGDLS and CDR2 is YYNGEE. V was clipped by 0 bases and J by 7 bases, with 16 bases between them. CDR3 region: CASSVGPTGRSEKLFF. CDR3 coding DNA: TGTGCCAGCAGCGTAGGCCCGACAGGAAGAAGTGAAAAACTGTTTTTT. The full variable domain, in which reference TRBV9 and TRBJ1-4 provide the parts outside the CDR3, is DSGVTQTPKHLITATGQRVTLRCSPRSGDLSVYWYQQSLDQGLQFLIQYYNGEERAKGNILERFSAQQFPDLHSELNLSSLELGDSALYFCASSVGPTGRSEKLFFGSGTQLSVL.